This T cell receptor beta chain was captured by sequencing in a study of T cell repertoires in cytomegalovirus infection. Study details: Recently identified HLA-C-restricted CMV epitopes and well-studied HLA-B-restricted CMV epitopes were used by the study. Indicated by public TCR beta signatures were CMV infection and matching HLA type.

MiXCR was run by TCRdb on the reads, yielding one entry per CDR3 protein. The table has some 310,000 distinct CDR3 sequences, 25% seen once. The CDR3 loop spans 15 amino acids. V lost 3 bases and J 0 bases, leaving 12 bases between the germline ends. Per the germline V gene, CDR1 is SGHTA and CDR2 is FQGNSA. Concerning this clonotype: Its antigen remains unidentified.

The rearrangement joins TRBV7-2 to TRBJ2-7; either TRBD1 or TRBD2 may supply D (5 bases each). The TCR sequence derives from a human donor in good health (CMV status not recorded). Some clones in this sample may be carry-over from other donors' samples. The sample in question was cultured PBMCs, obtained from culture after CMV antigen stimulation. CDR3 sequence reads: CASSLATGTSYEQYF. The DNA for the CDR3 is TGTGCCAGCAGCTTGGCGACTGGGACCTCCTACGAGCAGTACTTC.